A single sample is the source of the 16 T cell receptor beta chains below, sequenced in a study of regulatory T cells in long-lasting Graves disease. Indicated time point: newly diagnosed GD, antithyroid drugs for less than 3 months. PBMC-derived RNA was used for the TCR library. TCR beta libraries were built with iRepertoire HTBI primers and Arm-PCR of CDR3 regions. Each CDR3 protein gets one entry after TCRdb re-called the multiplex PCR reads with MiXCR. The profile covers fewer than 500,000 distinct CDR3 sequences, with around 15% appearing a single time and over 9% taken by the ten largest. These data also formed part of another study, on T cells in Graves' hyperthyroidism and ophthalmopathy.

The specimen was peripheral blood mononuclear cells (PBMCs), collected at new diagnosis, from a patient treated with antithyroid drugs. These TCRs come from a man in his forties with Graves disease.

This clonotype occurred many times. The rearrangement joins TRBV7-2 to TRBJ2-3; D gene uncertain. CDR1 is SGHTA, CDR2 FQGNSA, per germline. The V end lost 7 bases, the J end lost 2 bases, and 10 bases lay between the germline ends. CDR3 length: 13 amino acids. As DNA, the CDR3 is TGTGCCAGCAACGGCCGACCCACAGATACGCAGTATTTT. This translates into CASNGRPTDTQYF.

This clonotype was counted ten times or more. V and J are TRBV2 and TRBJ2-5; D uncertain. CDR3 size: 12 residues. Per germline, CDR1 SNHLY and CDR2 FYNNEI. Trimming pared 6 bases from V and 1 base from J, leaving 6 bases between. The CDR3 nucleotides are TGTGCCAGCAGGTTCATCCAAGAGACCCAGTACTTC. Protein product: CASRFIQETQYF.

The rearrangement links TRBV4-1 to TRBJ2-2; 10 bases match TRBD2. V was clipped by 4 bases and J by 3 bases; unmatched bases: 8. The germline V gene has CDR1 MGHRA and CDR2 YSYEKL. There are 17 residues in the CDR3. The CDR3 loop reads CASSRSKREGYTGELFF. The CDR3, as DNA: TGCGCCAGCAGCCGATCCAAGCGGGAGGGTTACACCGGGGAGCTGTTTTTT.

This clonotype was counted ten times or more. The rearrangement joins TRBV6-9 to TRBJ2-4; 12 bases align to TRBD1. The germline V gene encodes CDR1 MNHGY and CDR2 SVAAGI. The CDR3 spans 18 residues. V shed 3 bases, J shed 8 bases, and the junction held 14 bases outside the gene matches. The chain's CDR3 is CASSYIGTGGGKRDIQYF. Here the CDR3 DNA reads TGTGCCAGCAGTTACATAGGGACAGGGGGCGGCAAGAGGGACATTCAGTACTTC.

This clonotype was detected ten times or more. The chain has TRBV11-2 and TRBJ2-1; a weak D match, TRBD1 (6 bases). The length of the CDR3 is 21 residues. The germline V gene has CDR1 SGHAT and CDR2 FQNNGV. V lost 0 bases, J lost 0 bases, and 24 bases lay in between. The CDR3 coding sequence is TGTGCCAGCAGCTTAGAGAGTGTTGGGGGCTGGTACTTGAGCTCCTACAATGAGCAGTTCTTC. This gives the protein CASSLESVGGWYLSSYNEQFF.

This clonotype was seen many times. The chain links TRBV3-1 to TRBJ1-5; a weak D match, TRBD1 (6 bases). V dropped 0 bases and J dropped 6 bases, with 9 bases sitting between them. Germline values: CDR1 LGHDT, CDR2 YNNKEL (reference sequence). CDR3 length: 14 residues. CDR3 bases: TGTGCCAGCAGCCAAGATCCCAGGGGTCAGCCCCAGCATTTT. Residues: CASSQDPRGQPQHF.

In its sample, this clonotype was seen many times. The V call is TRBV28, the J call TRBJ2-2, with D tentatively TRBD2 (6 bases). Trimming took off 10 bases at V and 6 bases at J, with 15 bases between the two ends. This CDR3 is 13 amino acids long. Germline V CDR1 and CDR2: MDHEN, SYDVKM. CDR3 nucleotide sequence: TGTGCCATCCCGGGGGTCGGGCCCGGGGAGCTGTTTTTT. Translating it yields CAIPGVGPGELFF.

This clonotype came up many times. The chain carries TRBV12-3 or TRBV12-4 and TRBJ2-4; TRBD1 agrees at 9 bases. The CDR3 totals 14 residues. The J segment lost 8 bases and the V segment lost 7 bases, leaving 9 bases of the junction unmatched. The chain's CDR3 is CASKLQGAGDIQYF. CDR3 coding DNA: TGTGCCAGCAAACTACAGGGGGCTGGAGACATTCAGTACTTC.

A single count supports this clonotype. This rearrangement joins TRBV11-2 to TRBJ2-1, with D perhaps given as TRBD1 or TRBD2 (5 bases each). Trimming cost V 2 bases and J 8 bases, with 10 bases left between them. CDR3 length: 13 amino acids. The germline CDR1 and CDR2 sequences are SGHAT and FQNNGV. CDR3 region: CASSLRGVYEQFF. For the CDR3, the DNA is TGTGCCAGCAGCTTACGAGGGGTTTATGAGCAGTTCTTC.

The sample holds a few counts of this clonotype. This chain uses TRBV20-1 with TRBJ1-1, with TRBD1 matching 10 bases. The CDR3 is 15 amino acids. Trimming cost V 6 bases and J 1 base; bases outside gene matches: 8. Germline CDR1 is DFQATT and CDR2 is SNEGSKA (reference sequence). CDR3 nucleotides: TGCAGTGCCCAGGACAGGGGGGGGGGGAACACTGAAGCTTTCTTT. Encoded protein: CSAQDRGGGNTEAFF.

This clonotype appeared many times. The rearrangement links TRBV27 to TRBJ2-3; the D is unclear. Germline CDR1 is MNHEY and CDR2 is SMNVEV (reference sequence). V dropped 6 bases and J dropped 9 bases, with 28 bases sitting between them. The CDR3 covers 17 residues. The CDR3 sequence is CASSPGREGNTIPTQYF. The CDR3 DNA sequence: TGTGCCAGCAGCCCCGGAAGAGAAGGAAACACTATACCGACGCAGTATTTT.

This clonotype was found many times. The CDR3 reads CASSSASGSYEQYF. CDR3 in DNA: TGTGCCAGCAGTTCGGCTAGCGGTAGTTACGAGCAGTACTTC. This sequence joins TRBV6-5 and TRBJ2-7; TRBD2 aligns across 7 bases. CDR3 length: 14 residues. Per germline, CDR1 MNHEY and CDR2 SVGAGI. V was pared by 4 bases and J by 4 bases, with 7 bases of the junction left unmatched.

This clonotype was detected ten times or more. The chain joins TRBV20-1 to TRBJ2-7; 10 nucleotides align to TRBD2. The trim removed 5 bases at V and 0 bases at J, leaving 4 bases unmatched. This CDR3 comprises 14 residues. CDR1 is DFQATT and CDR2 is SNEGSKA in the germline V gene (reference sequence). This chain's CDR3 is CSASSGRHSYEQYF. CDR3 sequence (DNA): TGCAGTGCTTCTAGCGGGAGACACTCCTACGAGCAGTACTTC.

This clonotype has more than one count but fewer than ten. CDR3 sequence reads: CSVDTSGTYNEQFF. The CDR3 region has the DNA TGCAGCGTTGACACTAGCGGGACCTACAATGAGCAGTTCTTC. V is TRBV29-1 and J is TRBJ2-1, with 10 bases fitting TRBD2. J was trimmed by 2 bases and V by 3 bases; bases with no gene match: 1. The CDR3 runs 14 residues. CDR1 and CDR2 from the germline V gene are SQVTM and ANQGSEA.

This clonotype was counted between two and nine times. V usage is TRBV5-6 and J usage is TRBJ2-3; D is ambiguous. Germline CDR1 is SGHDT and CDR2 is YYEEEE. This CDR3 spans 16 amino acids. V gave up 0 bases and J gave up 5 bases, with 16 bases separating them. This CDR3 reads CASSLGFPEFGDTQYF. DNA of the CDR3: TGTGCCAGCAGCTTGGGGTTTCCGGAGTTCGGAGATACGCAGTATTTT.

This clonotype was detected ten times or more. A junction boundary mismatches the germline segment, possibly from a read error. CDR3 nucleotides: TGCAGTGCTAGAGATCTCGACAGCTCCCCTATGTTC. Its protein product is CSARDLDSSPMF. This rearrangement joins TRBV20-1 to TRBJ1-5; maybe TRBD1 (5 bases). Germline V gene lookup returns CDR1 DFQATT and CDR2 SNEGSKA (reference sequence). The CDR3 extends over 12 amino acids.